This T cell receptor (beta chain) was sequenced for a study of blood T cell repertoires in COVID-19. About the study: Researchers got acute and convalescent COVID-19 samples from the United States, Italy and Spain.

Between the trimmed V and J ends, which lost 2 bases and 5 bases, there was a span of 10 bases. Germline CDR1 and CDR2: SGHRS and YFSETQ. The CDR3 has 14 residues. Sequencing was performed with immunoSEQ multiplex PCR; in TCRdb, only in-frame clones are kept and a portion is missing. The table lists 100,000 to 110,000 clones, more than 85% of them singletons. The rearrangement uses TRBV5-1 and TRBJ2-2; D is ambiguous. This clonotype originated in a man younger than 45 in a cohort sampled during active COVID-19. The specimen was peripheral blood. DNA for the CDR3: TGCGCCAGCAGCTTCCCTAGTGTTACCGGGGAGCTGTTTTTT. Amino acid sequence: CASSFPSVTGELFF. Full variable domain (missing parts from reference TRBV5-1 and TRBJ2-2): KAGVTQTPRYLIKTRGQQVTLSCSPISGHRSVSWYQQTPGQGLQFLFEYFSETQRNKGNFPGRFSGRQFSNSRSEMNVSTLELGDSALYLCASSFPSVTGELFFGEGSRLTVL.